The 18 T cell receptor beta chains below were found in one sample sequenced in a study of blood T cell repertoires in COVID-19. TCRdb's copy holds only in-frame clones and misses some; the assay was immunoSEQ multiplex PCR. The sample has approximately 130,000 clones, approximately 90% seen once. Material for sequencing was peripheral blood. The origin of the receptors is a human donor in a cohort sampled during active COVID-19.

V is TRBV5-4 and J is TRBJ2-7, with 14 bases lining up with TRBD2. Losses at the gene ends were 4 bases for V and 3 bases for J; bases not matched to a gene: 3. Germline CDR1 and CDR2: SGHNT and YYREEE (reference sequence). The CDR3 is 15 residues long. CDR3 in amino acids: CASSQGLAGGYEQYF. The CDR3 DNA is TGTGCCAGCAGCCAAGGACTAGCGGGAGGCTACGAGCAGTACTTC.

The chain recombines TRBV2 with TRBJ2-7; D might be TRBD1 (6 bases). Looked up from germline, CDR1 is SNHLY and CDR2 is FYNNEI. V lost 11 bases to trimming and J lost 9 bases, with 26 bases between them. The CDR3 covers 14 residues. DNA of the CDR3: TGTGCCGGATCGGGACAACTCGGACGATTAAGGCAGTACTTC. Translation: CAGSGQLGRLRQYF.

This sequence joins TRBV29-1 and TRBJ1-2; 7 bases fit TRBD1. V shed 4 bases and J 4 bases; nucleotides not matched to a gene: 6. From germline, CDR1 is SQVTM and CDR2 ANQGSEA. This CDR3 is built from 13 residues. CDR3 amino acids: CSVVGGAGYGYTF. DNA for the CDR3: TGCAGCGTTGTAGGGGGCGCGGGCTATGGCTACACCTTC. Drawing the rest from reference TRBV29-1 and TRBJ1-2, the complete variable domain is SAVISQKPSRDICQRGTSLTIQCQVDSQVTMMFWYRQQPGQSLTLIATANQGSEATYESGFVIDKFPISRPNLTFSTLTVSNMSPEDSSIYLCSVVGGAGYGYTFGSGTRLTVV.

This chain connects TRBV18 to TRBJ2-7; 7 positions match TRBD1. The CDR3 extends over 13 amino acids. J was trimmed by 4 bases and V by 2 bases; bases with no gene match: 2. Looked up from germline, CDR1 is KGHSH and CDR2 is LQKENI. CDR3 coding DNA: TGTGCCAGCTCACCAGGGACAGCTTACGAGCAGTACTTC. Translated: CASSPGTAYEQYF.

This chain joins TRBV14 and TRBJ2-6; D might be TRBD1 (6 bases). Trimming removed 3 bases from V and 0 bases from J, with 15 bases in between. Germline values: CDR1 SGHDN, CDR2 FVKESK. The CDR3 loop spans 18 amino acids. Here the CDR3 DNA reads TGTGCCAGCAGCCAGGGGGCAGGGGCCAGCTCTGGGGCCAACGTCCTGACTTTC. It codes for CASSQGAGASSGANVLTF.

V is TRBV4-1 and J is TRBJ1-2; D is ambiguous. In germline, CDR1 is MGHRA, CDR2 YSYEKL. V dropped 0 bases and J dropped 8 bases, with 7 bases sitting between them. There are 12 residues in the CDR3. CDR3 region: CASSQDLEGYTF. The CDR3, as DNA: TGCGCCAGCAGCCAAGATTTGGAGGGCTACACCTTC.

The gene calls are TRBV6-2 or TRBV6-3 and TRBJ2-6; TRBD1 is a possible D gene (6 bases). Trimming left V 2 bases short and J 4 bases short, with 15 bases between. The CDR3 consists of 17 residues. Per the germline V gene, CDR1 is MNHEY and CDR2 is SVGEGT. DNA for the CDR3: TGTGCCAGCAGTTACCCCAACAGGGTGTGGGGGGCCAACGTCCTGACTTTC. Amino acids: CASSYPNRVWGANVLTF.

The chain joins TRBV19 to TRBJ2-2, with D hard to call. Germline values: CDR1 LNHDA, CDR2 SQIVND (reference sequence). CDR3 length: 16 residues. V lost 4 bases and J lost 5, with 17 bases in between. The CDR3 region has the DNA TGTGCCAGTAGTACCCGCCAGGTTTCTCTGACCGGGGAGCTGTTTTTT. Translation: CASSTRQVSLTGELFF.

This chain's CDR3 is CASSLDIGNEQFF. CDR3 bases: TGCGCCAGCAGCTTGGACATTGGCAATGAGCAGTTCTTC. J is TRBJ2-1 and V is TRBV5-1; D gene unclear. Trimming took 0 bases from V and 6 from J, leaving 7 bases between them. The CDR3 loop spans 13 amino acids. Germline CDR1 SGHRS, CDR2 YFSETQ. The whole variable domain, filled in from reference TRBV5-1 and TRBJ2-1, reads KAGVTQTPRYLIKTRGQQVTLSCSPISGHRSVSWYQQTPGQGLQFLFEYFSETQRNKGNFPGRFSGRQFSNSRSEMNVSTLELGDSALYLCASSLDIGNEQFFGPGTRLTVL.

V gene TRBV20-1 combines with J gene TRBJ2-1; D perhaps matches TRBD2 (5 bases). With 5 bases removed from V and 10 bases from J, the gap between germline ends came to 12 bases. The CDR3 is 11 amino acids. Germline V gene lookup returns CDR1 DFQATT and CDR2 SNEGSKA (reference sequence). The CDR3 DNA is TGCAGTGCTGGAGGACTTATGGAGCAGTTCTTC. It codes for CSAGGLMEQFF.

This chain connects TRBV19 to TRBJ1-2, with unresolved D. This CDR3 spans 14 amino acids. Deletions cut 1 base from V and 5 bases from J, with 11 bases between. Germline V lookup: CDR1 LNHDA, CDR2 SQIVND (reference sequence). The CDR3 region has the DNA TGTGCCAGTAGTATAGTTTCGTCAGAATATGGCTACACCTTC. Its translation is CASSIVSSEYGYTF.

J is TRBJ1-1 and V is TRBV3-1 (or the pseudogene TRBV3-2); TRBD1 aligns across 7 bases. Germline values: CDR1 LGHDT, CDR2 YNNKEL (reference sequence). The trim removed 3 bases at V and 1 base at J, leaving 5 bases unmatched. The CDR3 is 15 amino acids. CDR3 in amino acids: CASSHIRTGNTEAFF. In DNA form, the CDR3 reads TGTGCCAGCAGCCATATACGGACAGGGAACACTGAAGCTTTCTTT.

This clone appeared a few times. At one end the junction does not follow the germline gene, possibly because of a read error. This chain joins TRBV7-2 and TRBJ2-7; D may be TRBD2 (6 bases). The CDR3 sequence is 12 residues long. In germline, CDR1 is SGHTA, CDR2 FQGNSA. The CDR3 is CASSPTGVFMDF. CDR3 nucleotide sequence: TGTGCCAGCAGCCCGACGGGGGTTTTTATGGACTTC.

The chain recombines TRBV6-4 with TRBJ2-2; a possible D gene is TRBD1 (6 bases). The CDR3 runs 14 residues. The V end was cut by 4 bases, the J end by 5 bases, with 11 bases between. Germline V lookup: CDR1 MRHNA, CDR2 SNTAGT. CDR3 in DNA: TGTGCCAGCAGTGCCGAGAGGGGGACCGGGGAGCTGTTTTTT. Translating gives CASSAERGTGELFF.

This chain uses TRBV5-6 with TRBJ1-2; 7 nucleotides line up with TRBD1. This CDR3 has 15 amino acids. After removal of 3 bases from V and 4 bases from J, the junction contained 9 bases not matched to a gene. CDR1 and CDR2 (germline): SGHDT, YYEEEE. CDR3 sequence reads: CASSSLGPGGYGYTF. CDR3 DNA sequence: TGTGCCAGCAGCTCCTTAGGCCCAGGGGGCTATGGCTACACCTTC.

This chain uses TRBV7-8 with TRBJ1-2; 9 bases line up with TRBD1. This CDR3 is built from 14 residues. The V segment lost 5 bases and the J segment 5 bases; nucleotides outside the gene matches: 6. Germline V gives CDR1 SGHVS, CDR2 FQNEAQ. This chain's CDR3 is CASSPTGQGYGYTF. The DNA for the CDR3 is TGTGCCAGCAGCCCCACGGGACAGGGTTATGGCTACACCTTC.

The chain joins TRBV18 to TRBJ1-1, with 9 bases lining up with TRBD1. The CDR3 length is 14 residues. CDR1 KGHSH and CDR2 LQKENI come from the germline V gene. V shed 3 bases, J shed 6 bases, and the junction held 5 bases outside the gene matches. DNA of the CDR3: TGTGCCAGCTCACCGGTACAGGGGGCATCTGAAGCTTTCTTT. Protein sequence: CASSPVQGASEAFF.

The chain uses TRBV28 and TRBJ2-7; no reliable D call. The germline V gene encodes CDR1 MDHEN and CDR2 SYDVKM. This CDR3 comprises 12 residues. Trimming removed 5 bases at V and 0 bases at J, with 5 bases between. The CDR3 DNA sequence: TGTGCCAGCAGTCACAGCTCCTACGAGCAGTACTTC. This translates into CASSHSSYEQYF.